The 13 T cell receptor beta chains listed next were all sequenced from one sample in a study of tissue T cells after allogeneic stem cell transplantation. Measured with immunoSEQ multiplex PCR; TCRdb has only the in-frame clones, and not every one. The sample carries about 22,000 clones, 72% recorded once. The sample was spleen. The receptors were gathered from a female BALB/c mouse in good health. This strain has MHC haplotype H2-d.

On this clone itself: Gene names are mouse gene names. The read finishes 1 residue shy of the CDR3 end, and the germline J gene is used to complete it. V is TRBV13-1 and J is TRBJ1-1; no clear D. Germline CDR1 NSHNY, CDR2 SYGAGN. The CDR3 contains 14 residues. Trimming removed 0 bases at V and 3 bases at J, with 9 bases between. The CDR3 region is CASSDARADTEVFF. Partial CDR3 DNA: TGTGCCAGCAGTGATGCAAGGGCGGACACAGAAGTCTTC.

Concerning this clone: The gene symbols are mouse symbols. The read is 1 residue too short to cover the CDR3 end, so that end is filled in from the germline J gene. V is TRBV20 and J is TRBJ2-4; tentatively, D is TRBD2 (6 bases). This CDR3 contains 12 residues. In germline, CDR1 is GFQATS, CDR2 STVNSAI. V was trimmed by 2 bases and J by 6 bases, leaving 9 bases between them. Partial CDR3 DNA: TGTGGTGCTAGGACTGGGACGAACACCTTGTAC. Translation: CGARTGTNTLY. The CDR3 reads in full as CGARTGTNTLYF.

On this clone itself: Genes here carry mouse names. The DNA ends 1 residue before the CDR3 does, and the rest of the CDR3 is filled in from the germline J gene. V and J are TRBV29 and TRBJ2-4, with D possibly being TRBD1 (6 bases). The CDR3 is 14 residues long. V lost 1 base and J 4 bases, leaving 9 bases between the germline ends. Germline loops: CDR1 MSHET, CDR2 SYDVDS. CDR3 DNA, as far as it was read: TGTGCTAGCAGTTTATGGAAGGGGGAAAACACCTTGTAC. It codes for CASSLWKGENTLY. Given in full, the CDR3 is CASSLWKGENTLYF.

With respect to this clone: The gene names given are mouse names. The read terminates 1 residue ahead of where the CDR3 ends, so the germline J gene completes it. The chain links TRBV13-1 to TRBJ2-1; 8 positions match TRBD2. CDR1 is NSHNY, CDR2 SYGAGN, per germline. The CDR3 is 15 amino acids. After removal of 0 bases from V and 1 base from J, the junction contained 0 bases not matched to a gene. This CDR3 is CASSDAGGNYAEQFF. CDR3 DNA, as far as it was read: TGTGCCAGCAGTGATGCTGGGGGGAACTATGCTGAGCAGTTC.

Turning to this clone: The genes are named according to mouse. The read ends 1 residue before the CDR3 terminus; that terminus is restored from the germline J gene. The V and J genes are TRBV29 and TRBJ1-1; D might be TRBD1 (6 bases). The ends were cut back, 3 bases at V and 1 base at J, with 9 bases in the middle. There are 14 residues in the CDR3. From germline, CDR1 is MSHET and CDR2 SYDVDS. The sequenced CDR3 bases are TGTGCTAGCAGTTTGCCAGGGGTAAACACAGAAGTCTTC. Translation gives CASSLPGVNTEVF. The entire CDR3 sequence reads CASSLPGVNTEVFF.

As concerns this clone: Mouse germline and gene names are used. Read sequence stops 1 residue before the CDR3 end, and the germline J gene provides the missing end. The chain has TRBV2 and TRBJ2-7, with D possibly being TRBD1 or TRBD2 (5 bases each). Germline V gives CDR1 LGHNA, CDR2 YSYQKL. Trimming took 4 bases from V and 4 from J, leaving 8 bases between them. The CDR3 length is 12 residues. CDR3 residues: CASSRGRYEQYF. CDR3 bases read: TGTGCCAGCAGCCGGGGCAGATATGAACAGTAC.

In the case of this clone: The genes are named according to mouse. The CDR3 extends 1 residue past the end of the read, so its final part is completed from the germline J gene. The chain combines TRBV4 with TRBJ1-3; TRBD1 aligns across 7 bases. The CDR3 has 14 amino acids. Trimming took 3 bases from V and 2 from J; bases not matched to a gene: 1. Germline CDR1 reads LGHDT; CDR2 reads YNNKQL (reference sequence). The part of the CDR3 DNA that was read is TGTGCCAGCAGCTATGGGACAGCTGGAAATACGCTCTAT. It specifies CASSYGTAGNTLY. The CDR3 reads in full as CASSYGTAGNTLYF.

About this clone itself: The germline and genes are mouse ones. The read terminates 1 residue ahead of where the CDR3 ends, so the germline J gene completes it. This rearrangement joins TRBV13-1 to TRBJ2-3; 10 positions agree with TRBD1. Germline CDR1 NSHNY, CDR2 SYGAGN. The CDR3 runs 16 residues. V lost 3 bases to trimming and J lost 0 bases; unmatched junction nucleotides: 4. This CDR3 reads CASSGRDRGSAETLYF. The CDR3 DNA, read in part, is TGTGCCAGCAGTGGCCGGGACAGGGGTAGTGCAGAAACGCTGTAT.

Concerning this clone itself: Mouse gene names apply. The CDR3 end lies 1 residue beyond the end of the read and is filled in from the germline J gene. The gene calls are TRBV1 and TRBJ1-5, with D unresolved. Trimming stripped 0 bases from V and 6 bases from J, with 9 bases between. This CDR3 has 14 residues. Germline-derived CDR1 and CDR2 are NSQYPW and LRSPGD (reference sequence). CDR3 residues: CTCSADPQSQAPLF. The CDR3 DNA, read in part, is TGCACCTGCAGTGCAGATCCACAGTCCCAGGCTCCGCTT. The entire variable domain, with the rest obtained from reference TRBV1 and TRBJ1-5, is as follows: VTLLEQNPRWRLVPRGQAVNLRCILKNSQYPWMSWYQQDLQKQLQWLFTLRSPGDKEVKSLPGADYLATRVTDTELRLQVANMSQGRTLYCTCSADPQSQAPLFGEGTRLSVL.

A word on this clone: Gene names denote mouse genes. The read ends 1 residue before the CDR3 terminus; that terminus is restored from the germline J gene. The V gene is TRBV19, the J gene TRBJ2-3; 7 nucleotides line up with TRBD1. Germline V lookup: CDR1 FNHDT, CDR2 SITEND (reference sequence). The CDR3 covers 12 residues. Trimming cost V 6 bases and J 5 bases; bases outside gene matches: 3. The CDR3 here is CASKTGLETLYF. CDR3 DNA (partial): TGTGCCAGCAAGACAGGGTTAGAAACGCTGTAT. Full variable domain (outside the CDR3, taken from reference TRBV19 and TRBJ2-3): GGIITQTPKFLIGQEGQKLTLKCQQNFNHDTMYWYRQDSGKGLRLIYYSITENDLQKGDLSEGYDASREKKSSFSLTVTSAQKNEMAVFLCASKTGLETLYFGSGTRLTVL.

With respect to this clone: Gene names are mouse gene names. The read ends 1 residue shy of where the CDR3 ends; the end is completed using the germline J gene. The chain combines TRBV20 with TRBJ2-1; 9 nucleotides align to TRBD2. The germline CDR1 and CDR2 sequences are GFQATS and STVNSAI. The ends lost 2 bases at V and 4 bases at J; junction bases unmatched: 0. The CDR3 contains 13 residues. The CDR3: CGARTGGYAEQFF. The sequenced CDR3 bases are TGTGGTGCTAGGACTGGGGGGTATGCTGAGCAGTTC.

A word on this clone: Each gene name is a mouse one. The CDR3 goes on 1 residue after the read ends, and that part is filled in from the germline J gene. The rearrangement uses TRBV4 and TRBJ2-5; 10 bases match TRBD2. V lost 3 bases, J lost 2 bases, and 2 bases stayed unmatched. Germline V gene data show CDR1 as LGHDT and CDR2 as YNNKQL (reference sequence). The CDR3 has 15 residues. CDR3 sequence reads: CASSYGTGAQDTQYF. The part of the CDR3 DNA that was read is TGTGCCAGCAGCTATGGGACTGGGGCCCAAGACACCCAGTAC.

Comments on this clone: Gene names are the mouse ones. The CDR3 loop is CTCSAETTSNERLFF. The covered CDR3 bases are TGCACCTGCAGTGCAGAGACAACTTCCAACGAAAGATTATTT. The V gene is TRBV1, the J gene TRBJ1-4, with D uncertain. The read finishes 1 residue shy of the CDR3 end, and the germline J gene is used to complete it. Germline CDR1 is NSQYPW and CDR2 is LRSPGD (reference sequence). V was shortened by 0 bases and J by 1 base, with 6 bases between the two germline ends. This CDR3 has 15 residues.